A single sample gave rise to the 32 T cell receptor beta chains below, sequenced in a study of shared T cell receptors in the human thymus. Sequenced by immunoSEQ multiplex PCR; TCRdb stores in-frame clones only, minus some. The table has about 380,000 clones, roughly 94% seen once. Material for sequencing was thymocytes. The source is a human donor.

V and J are TRBV5-4 and TRBJ1-2; maybe TRBD1 (5 bases). The CDR3 covers 14 residues. Germline CDR1 reads SGHNT; CDR2 reads YYREEE (reference sequence). The V and J ends lost 0 bases and 1 base respectively, with 7 bases between them. CDR3 nucleotide sequence: TGTGCCAGCAGCTTGGGACAGATTAACTATGGCTACACCTTC. Its protein is CASSLGQINYGYTF.

V usage is TRBV18 and J usage is TRBJ2-2; D is uncertain. Trimming took off 8 bases at V and 2 bases at J, with 15 bases between the two ends. This CDR3 is built from 15 residues. CDR1 is KGHSH and CDR2 is LQKENI in the germline V gene. CDR3 amino acids: CASQPKHTNTGELFF. The CDR3, as DNA: TGTGCCAGCCAACCGAAGCACACCAACACCGGGGAGCTGTTTTTT.

The chain links TRBV28 to TRBJ2-1; 7 bases agree with TRBD2. V dropped 3 bases and J dropped 0; count of bases not matched to a gene: 5. The V gene's germline CDR1 is MDHEN and CDR2 SYDVKM. This CDR3 spans 16 amino acids. DNA for the CDR3: TGTGCCAGCAGTTTTTTGGGCGGGAGCTCCTACAATGAGCAGTTCTTC. The encoded protein is CASSFLGGSSYNEQFF.

This chain uses TRBV9 with TRBJ2-3; TRBD2 might be the D (6 bases). The CDR3 covers 15 residues. Germline V gene lookup returns CDR1 SGDLS and CDR2 YYNGEE. V gave up 4 bases and J gave up 2 bases, with 14 bases separating them. The CDR3 nucleotides read TGTGCCAGCAGCCGAGGGACTCCAGACACAGATACGCAGTATTTT. Translated: CASSRGTPDTDTQYF. Looking up the rest from reference TRBV9 and TRBJ2-3 gives the full variable domain: DSGVTQTPKHLITATGQRVTLRCSPRSGDLSVYWYQQSLDQGLQFLIQYYNGEERAKGNILERFSAQQFPDLHSELNLSSLELGDSALYFCASSRGTPDTDTQYFGPGTRLTVL.

The chain is built from TRBV7-6 and TRBJ2-1; 7 bases map to TRBD2. The V gene's germline CDR1 is SGHVS and CDR2 FNYEAQ. This CDR3 contains 15 residues. Trimming took 6 bases from V and 7 from J; bases not matched to a gene: 12. CDR3 coding DNA: TGTGCCAGCAGACTTGGGGAGCGGGACCGGAATGAGCAGTTCTTC. Translated: CASRLGERDRNEQFF.

This chain's CDR3 is CASSFRLAGTSYNEQFF. Written as DNA, the CDR3 is TGCGCCAGCAGCTTCCGACTAGCGGGTACCTCCTACAATGAGCAGTTCTTC. The chain employs TRBV5-1 and TRBJ2-1, with 10 bases matching TRBD2. The CDR3 length is 17 residues. The germline gives CDR1 SGHRS, CDR2 YFSETQ. Germline trimming cut 2 bases from V and 0 bases from J; bases unmatched to any gene: 5.

This sequence joins TRBV16 and TRBJ1-1; D unclear. CDR1 and CDR2 from the germline V gene are KGHSY and FQNENV. The CDR3 loop spans 13 amino acids. With 1 base removed from V and 10 bases from J, the gap between germline ends came to 13 bases. The CDR3 reads CASSQCRVGGAFF. CDR3 nucleotides: TGTGCCAGCAGCCAATGCCGGGTTGGCGGAGCTTTCTTT.

The chain joins TRBV2 to TRBJ2-1, with 16 bases matching TRBD2. The V segment lost 4 bases and the J segment 4 bases; nucleotides outside the gene matches: 1. Germline V CDR1 and CDR2: SNHLY, FYNNEI. The length of the CDR3 is 16 residues. CDR3 coding DNA: TGTGCCAGCAGTGGGGGACTAGCGGGAGGGTACAATGAGCAGTTCTTC. Translated, it gives CASSGGLAGGYNEQFF.

The chain carries TRBV28 and TRBJ1-2, with TRBD1 as a possible D gene (6 bases). The CDR3 runs to 13 residues. Trimming left V 10 bases short and J 0 bases short, with 12 bases between. Per the germline V gene, CDR1 is MDHEN and CDR2 is SYDVKM. CDR3 sequence reads: CATGTQTNYGYTF. The DNA for the CDR3 is TGTGCCACCGGGACACAGACTAACTATGGCTACACCTTC.

This clone was counted once. V usage is TRBV28 and J usage is TRBJ1-2; D possibly corresponds to TRBD1 (5 bases). CDR3 length equals 16 residues. Looked up from germline, CDR1 is MDHEN and CDR2 is SYDVKM. V was pared by 2 bases and J by 5 bases, with 18 bases between. The CDR3 protein is CASSLPHRQIEYGYTF. In DNA form, the CDR3 reads TGTGCCAGCAGTTTACCCCACAGGCAAATAGAATATGGCTACACCTTC.

The chain uses TRBV28 and TRBJ2-1, with 13 nucleotides matching TRBD2. CDR1 is MDHEN and CDR2 is SYDVKM in the germline V gene. The junction had 1 base not matched to a gene; V was cut back by 4 bases and J by 1 base. There are 16 residues in the CDR3. The DNA of the CDR3 is TGTGCCAGCAGTTCGGGACTAGCGGGATCCTACAATGAGCAGTTCTTC. Translating gives CASSSGLAGSYNEQFF.

This chain connects TRBV18 to TRBJ2-1; no clear D gene. Germline lookup yields CDR1 KGHSH and CDR2 LQKENI. The V end lost 3 bases, the J end lost 7 bases, and 13 bases lay between the germline ends. The CDR3 contains 14 residues. CDR3 coding DNA: TGTGCCAGCTCACCGTCGTCAGGTCTTAATGAGCAGTTCTTC. Protein product: CASSPSSGLNEQFF.

V usage is TRBV5-1 and J usage is TRBJ2-1; TRBD2 agrees at 11 bases. CDR3 length: 19 amino acids. The V gene end was trimmed by 2 bases and the J gene end by 2 bases; junction bases not matched to a gene: 12. In germline, CDR1 is SGHRS, CDR2 YFSETQ. CDR3 amino acids: CASSFRTSGRAITYNEQFF. CDR3 bases: TGCGCCAGCAGCTTTCGAACTAGCGGGAGAGCCATTACCTACAATGAGCAGTTCTTC.

This clone was found once. The chain links TRBV28 to TRBJ2-7; 10 bases fit TRBD2. CDR1 and CDR2 (germline): MDHEN, SYDVKM. This CDR3 is 14 amino acids long. The ends lost 3 bases at V and 5 bases at J; junction bases unmatched: 4. The CDR3 region is CASSLLAGVDEQYF. The CDR3 nucleotides are TGTGCCAGCAGTTTGCTAGCGGGAGTGGACGAGCAGTACTTC.

The gene calls are TRBV10-2 and TRBJ2-3, with a possible D match to TRBD2 (6 bases). This CDR3 is 15 amino acids long. Germline V lookup: CDR1 WSHSY, CDR2 SAAADI. V gave up 5 bases and J gave up 0 bases, with 12 bases separating them. The CDR3 DNA is TGCGCCAGCAGTCGAACACTAGCTAGCACAGATACGCAGTATTTT. Translated: CASSRTLASTDTQYF.

A single count supports this clone. The chain recombines TRBV5-6 with TRBJ2-7; 14 bases are a match to TRBD2. J gave up 0 bases and V 3 bases, and 11 bases lay outside the gene matches. The length of the CDR3 is 19 residues. CDR1 SGHDT and CDR2 YYEEEE come from the germline V gene. The CDR3 reads CASSSGRLAGGPSSYEQYF. The DNA for the CDR3 is TGTGCCAGCAGCTCCGGGAGACTAGCGGGAGGGCCGAGCTCCTACGAGCAGTACTTC.

This clone has just one count. This chain connects TRBV6-5 to TRBJ2-7; D possibly corresponds to TRBD1 (5 bases). V lost 6 bases and J lost 4, with 13 bases in between. The germline V gene encodes CDR1 MNHEY and CDR2 SVGAGI. The CDR3 is 13 amino acids. For the CDR3, the DNA is TGTGCCAGCAGCCGCGACAGCGTTTACGAGCAGTACTTC. This encodes CASSRDSVYEQYF.

V is TRBV18 and J is TRBJ2-7; 12 nucleotides align to TRBD2. Germline V gene lookup returns CDR1 KGHSH and CDR2 LQKENI. This CDR3 contains 16 residues. The junction had 7 bases not matched to a gene; V was cut back by 3 bases and J by 4 bases. This CDR3 is CASSPSSGRALYEQYF. CDR3 nucleotides: TGTGCCAGCTCACCGTCTAGCGGGAGGGCCTTGTACGAGCAGTACTTC.

The V call is TRBV28, the J call TRBJ2-7, with D tentatively TRBD2 (7 bases). The ends were cut back, 7 bases at V and 6 bases at J, with 25 bases in the middle. CDR3 size: 16 residues. Per germline, CDR1 MDHEN and CDR2 SYDVKM. CDR3 in amino acids: CASTTGGPGYGCEQYF. CDR3 nucleotide sequence: TGTGCCAGCACCACCGGGGGGCCAGGGTATGGGTGCGAGCAGTACTTC.

J is TRBJ2-7 and V is TRBV7-9; 8 bases map to TRBD1. V dropped 2 bases and J dropped 6; count of bases not matched to a gene: 9. This CDR3 spans 15 amino acids. The germline gives CDR1 SEHNR, CDR2 FQNEAQ (reference sequence). CDR3 DNA sequence: TGTGCCAGCAGCTTACAACAGGGGGGTTGGGGCGAGCAGTACTTC. It is translated as CASSLQQGGWGEQYF.

The CDR3 coding sequence is TGTGCCAGCAGCTCCGGAGGGGGGGGTAACTATGGCTACACCTTC. This sequence encodes CASSSGGGGNYGYTF. The gene calls are TRBV5-4 and TRBJ1-2, with D perhaps TRBD1 (6 bases). This CDR3 region has 15 residues. The V and J ends lost 3 bases and 1 base respectively, with 13 bases between them. Germline V lookup: CDR1 SGHNT, CDR2 YYREEE (reference sequence).

The sample holds one count of this clone. The chain links TRBV7-3 to TRBJ1-5; TRBD1 aligns across 10 bases. With V trimmed by 5 bases and J by 2 bases, 12 bases remained unmatched. Per germline, CDR1 SGHTA and CDR2 FQGTGA. The CDR3 is 18 amino acids. CDR3 residues: CASSPRQGANVGNQPQHF. CDR3 coding DNA: TGTGCCAGCAGCCCTCGACAGGGGGCGAATGTCGGCAATCAGCCCCAGCATTTT.

This clone occurred once. The J gene is TRBJ2-1, the V gene TRBV5-4; D gene unclear. CDR1 SGHNT and CDR2 YYREEE come from the germline V gene (reference sequence). The CDR3 spans 14 residues. Trimming shortened V by 4 bases and J by 3 bases, and 11 bases separated the two germline ends. CDR3 sequence: CASSRADRYNEQFF. The CDR3 bases are TGTGCCAGCAGCCGCGCGGACCGCTACAATGAGCAGTTCTTC.

The chain carries TRBV27 and TRBJ1-2; D not certain. V shed 5 bases and J shed 1 base, with 17 bases lying between them. The CDR3 spans 16 residues. Per the germline V gene, CDR1 is MNHEY and CDR2 is SMNVEV (reference sequence). For the CDR3, the DNA is TGTGCCAGCAGTCACTGGAAGACGGGAGGTAACTATGGCTACACCTTC. Its protein is CASSHWKTGGNYGYTF.

Only one count was recorded for this clone. This chain links TRBV11-2 with TRBJ2-7; TRBD2 agrees at 8 bases. The CDR3 length is 14 residues. CDR1 and CDR2 (germline): SGHAT, FQNNGV. The junction had 8 bases not matched to a gene; V was cut back by 5 bases and J by 5 bases. In nucleotides, the CDR3 is TGTGCCAGCAGCCACCTGACTAGCGTCAACGAGCAGTACTTC. It encodes CASSHLTSVNEQYF.

The V call is TRBV30, the J call TRBJ1-4; D gene uncertain. CDR1 GTSNPN and CDR2 SVGIG come from the germline V gene (reference sequence). Trimming stripped 4 bases from V and 6 bases from J, with 18 bases between. The CDR3 is 15 residues long. The CDR3 is CAWNFGGRLDEKLFF. The CDR3 DNA reads TGTGCCTGGAATTTTGGAGGGCGGCTGGATGAAAAACTGTTTTTT.

V and J are TRBV5-1 and TRBJ1-2, with D tentatively TRBD1 (5 bases). The germline CDR1 and CDR2 sequences are SGHRS and YFSETQ. The CDR3 loop spans 18 amino acids. V shed 3 bases and J shed 2 bases, with 23 bases lying between them. The CDR3 DNA sequence: TGCGCCAGCAGCTCTTACCCCAAAGCCTATGGGGCGAACTATGGCTACACCTTC. This encodes CASSSYPKAYGANYGYTF.

The V and J genes are TRBV19 and TRBJ1-1; the D gene is possibly TRBD1 (5 bases). The germline V and J ends were trimmed by 1 base and 4 bases, with 10 bases remaining between them. This CDR3 spans 14 amino acids. Germline CDR1 and CDR2: LNHDA and SQIVND (reference sequence). The CDR3 bases are TGTGCCAGTAGTATAGTTGGAGGGACCACTGAAGCTTTCTTT. This translates into CASSIVGGTTEAFF.

The chain is built from TRBV5-1 and TRBJ2-1; 8 bases match TRBD2. The CDR3 consists of 14 residues. Germline CDR1 and CDR2: SGHRS and YFSETQ. V shed 4 bases and J 5 bases; nucleotides not matched to a gene: 5. The CDR3 sequence is CASSRGTRNNEQFF. In DNA, the CDR3 is TGCGCCAGCAGCAGGGGGACTAGGAACAATGAGCAGTTCTTC.

The chain combines TRBV7-8 with TRBJ2-7; unclear D gene. Germline loops: CDR1 SGHVS, CDR2 FQNEAQ. The CDR3 totals 11 residues. V gave up 5 bases and J gave up 2 bases, with 4 bases separating them. CDR3 protein: CASSATYEQYF. Written as DNA, the CDR3 is TGTGCCAGCAGCGCCACCTACGAGCAGTACTTC.

The CDR3 region has the DNA TGTGCCAGCAGCCAAGGTCAGTCGGAGAACACTGAAGCTTTCTTT. Its translation is CASSQGQSENTEAFF. The rearrangement uses TRBV14 and TRBJ1-1; D is undetermined. This CDR3 comprises 15 residues. Germline V CDR1 and CDR2: SGHDN, FVKESK. Trimming left V 1 base short and J 1 base short, with 10 bases between.

This chain links TRBV11-2 with TRBJ2-7; 10 bases match TRBD1. Germline lookup yields CDR1 SGHAT and CDR2 FQNNGV. The V segment lost 2 bases and the J segment 4 bases; nucleotides outside the gene matches: 5. The CDR3 covers 15 residues. The CDR3 spells CASSLPPGQGYEQYF. As DNA, the CDR3 is TGTGCCAGCAGCTTACCTCCGGGACAGGGGTACGAGCAGTACTTC.